A single sample is the source of the 27 T cell receptor beta chains below, sequenced in a study of CD8 T cells in ankylosing spondylitis. No cognate antigen is known for these TCRs. Via MiXCR, TCRdb re-called the 5' RACE reads, giving one row per CDR3 protein. The top ten hold roughly 0.9% of the sample, which has fewer than 500,000 distinct CDR3 sequences, roughly a quarter seen once. Broader study findings: Made up of eight highly homologous variants, a TCR beta motif appeared characteristic of ankylosing spondylitis blood.

The sequencing input was blood, either unsorted or a sorted T cell fraction (not recorded which). These receptors all stem from a male donor with ankylosing spondylitis.

V and J are TRBV9 and TRBJ1-2; 10 bases line up with TRBD1. The V and J ends lost 2 bases and 1 base, in that order; junction bases with no gene match: 2. This CDR3 spans 15 amino acids. CDR1 and CDR2 (germline): SGDLS, YYNGEE. The CDR3 loop reads CASSVGQGVNYGYTF. The CDR3 nucleotides read TGTGCCAGCAGCGTCGGACAGGGGGTTAACTATGGCTACACCTTC.

This clonotype occurred a few times. The chain joins TRBV7-8 to TRBJ1-5; D not resolved. CDR3 length: 14 residues. The ends were cut back, 4 bases at V and 11 bases at J, with 18 bases in the middle. Germline V gene sequence: CDR1 SGHVS, CDR2 FQNEAQ. CDR3 region: CASSSTDGLGAQHF. CDR3 DNA: TGTGCCAGCAGCTCTACCGATGGACTGGGAGCCCAGCATTTT.

The V and J genes are TRBV11-3 and TRBJ2-7, with 7 nucleotides matching TRBD1. With V trimmed by 1 base and J by 3 bases, 0 bases remained unmatched. CDR1 is SGHNT, CDR2 YENEEA, per germline. This CDR3 is 13 amino acids long. CDR3 amino acids: CASSLGDSYEQYV. CDR3 bases: TGTGCCAGCAGCTTAGGGGACAGCTACGAGCAGTACGTC.

The chain is built from TRBV7-2 and TRBJ2-7, with TRBD2 matching over 7 bases. Germline-derived CDR1 and CDR2 are SGHTA and FQGNSA. V lost 5 bases and J lost 7; bases outside the gene matches: 5. The CDR3 covers 12 residues. The CDR3 coding sequence is TGTGCCAGCAGCCCCGGGACTACTGAGCAGTACTTC. It specifies CASSPGTTEQYF.

The chain carries TRBV15 and TRBJ1-3; D is ambiguous. Germline V gives CDR1 LNHNV, CDR2 YYDKDF (reference sequence). V was shortened by 0 bases and J by 4 bases, with 13 bases between the two germline ends. The CDR3 is 16 residues long. This chain's CDR3 is CATSRDPSAGGNTIYF. Here the CDR3 DNA reads TGTGCCACCAGCAGAGATCCCTCCGCGGGAGGAAACACCATATATTTT.

This clonotype came up a few times. CDR3 in DNA: TGCAGTGCTAAATTAGGCTACGAGCAGTACTTC. It translates to CSAKLGYEQYF. The chain combines TRBV20-1 with TRBJ2-7; D not certain. This CDR3 spans 11 amino acids. Per germline, CDR1 DFQATT and CDR2 SNEGSKA (reference sequence). V dropped 4 bases and J dropped 3 bases, with 7 bases sitting between them.

This clonotype was observed at least ten times. V usage is TRBV24-1 and J usage is TRBJ1-5, with D possibly TRBD1 on 6 matching bases. V was pared by 5 bases and J by 1 base, with 14 bases between. This CDR3 contains 16 residues. CDR1 and CDR2 (germline): KGHDR, SFDVKD. The CDR3 coding sequence is TGTGCCACCAGTGGGCAACGGGGGGCCAGCAATCAGCCCCAGCATTTT. It codes for CATSGQRGASNQPQHF.

This clonotype rates as medium-sized. The rearrangement links TRBV7-9 to TRBJ2-2; 11 nucleotides align to TRBD2. The junction had 4 bases not matched to a gene; V was cut back by 7 bases and J by 6 bases. Germline-derived CDR1 and CDR2 are SEHNR and FQNEAQ (reference sequence). CDR3 length: 14 amino acids. In DNA form, the CDR3 reads TGTGCCAGCACCGTAGCGGGAGGGCCCGGGGAGCTGTTTTTT. Translated, it gives CASTVAGGPGELFF. The full variable domain, its missing parts supplied by reference TRBV7-9 and TRBJ2-2, is DTGVSQNPRHKITKRGQNVTFRCDPISEHNRLYWYRQTLGQGPEFLTYFQNEAQLEKSRLLSDRFSAERPKGSFSTLEIQRTEQGDSAMYLCASTVAGGPGELFFGEGSRLTVL.

The chain recombines TRBV7-2 with TRBJ2-1; D remains unclear. Per the germline V gene, CDR1 is SGHTA and CDR2 is FQGNSA. Trimming took 2 bases from V and 9 from J, leaving 17 bases between them. The CDR3 is made up of 15 amino acids. The CDR3 protein is CASSLSAASGGEQFF. The CDR3 DNA reads as TGTGCCAGCAGCTTATCAGCCGCCAGTGGTGGTGAGCAGTTCTTC.

This clonotype was counted between two and nine times. The chain has TRBV24-1 and TRBJ1-5; no clear D gene. Germline V gene data show CDR1 as KGHDR and CDR2 as SFDVKD. This CDR3 contains 15 residues. Trimming removed 3 bases at V and 3 bases at J, with 11 bases between. DNA of the CDR3: TGTGCCACCAGTGATCCCACATCGCCCAATCAGCCCCAGCATTTT. Residues: CATSDPTSPNQPQHF.

This clonotype was detected ten times or more. The chain recombines TRBV24-1 with TRBJ2-1; D might be TRBD1 (5 bases). The V and J ends lost 9 bases and 2 bases respectively, with 16 bases between them. The CDR3 runs 15 residues. Germline assignment: CDR1 KGHDR and CDR2 SFDVKD. The CDR3 sequence is CATGAQGGAYNEQFF. DNA of the CDR3: TGTGCCACCGGGGCCCAAGGTGGTGCCTACAATGAGCAGTTCTTC.

This chain connects TRBV20-1 to TRBJ1-1; no definite D call. Germline CDR1 is DFQATT and CDR2 is SNEGSKA (reference sequence). V lost 6 bases and J 0 bases, leaving 17 bases between the germline ends. The CDR3 has 15 residues. The CDR3 is CSAETGAFMNTEAFF. DNA of the CDR3: TGCAGTGCCGAGACGGGAGCATTTATGAACACTGAAGCTTTCTTT.

This clonotype was counted only a few times. The chain combines TRBV10-3 with TRBJ2-3; 7 nucleotides agree with TRBD2. The germline gives CDR1 ENHRY, CDR2 SYGVKD. CDR3 size: 14 residues. J lost 5 bases, V lost 2 bases, and 4 bases had no gene match. DNA for the CDR3: TGTGCCATCAGTGAGGATGGGGGGGGAGATACGCAGTATTTT. The encoded protein is CAISEDGGGDTQYF.

The rearrangement joins TRBV20-1 to TRBJ2-5, with 10 nucleotides matching TRBD1. Germline loops: CDR1 DFQATT, CDR2 SNEGSKA (reference sequence). The CDR3 has 12 residues. V lost 6 bases to trimming and J lost 7 bases; unmatched junction nucleotides: 5. The CDR3 region has the DNA TGCAGTGCCGAGGACAGGGGGGGGACCCAGTACTTC. It translates to CSAEDRGGTQYF.

The sample holds a few counts of this clonotype. The rearrangement uses TRBV29-1 and TRBJ2-1; 7 nucleotides align to TRBD1. Germline lookup yields CDR1 SQVTM and CDR2 ANQGSEA. V dropped 6 bases and J dropped 1; count of bases not matched to a gene: 6. The CDR3 has 14 residues. CDR3 sequence reads: CSVYDRASYNEQFF. In DNA form, the CDR3 reads TGCAGCGTCTACGACAGGGCTTCCTACAATGAGCAGTTCTTC.

The chain employs TRBV20-1 and TRBJ2-3; no reliable D call. Trimming took 6 bases from V and 0 from J, leaving 13 bases between them. This CDR3 has 14 amino acids. Germline assignment: CDR1 DFQATT and CDR2 SNEGSKA (reference sequence). The CDR3 loop is CSAKQDSSTDTQYF. As DNA, the CDR3 is TGCAGTGCCAAGCAGGATTCTAGCACAGATACGCAGTATTTT.

The J gene is TRBJ2-5, the V gene TRBV29-1, with D perhaps matching TRBD1 (5 bases). Germline V gene lookup returns CDR1 SQVTM and CDR2 ANQGSEA. Between the trimmed V and J ends, which lost 3 bases and 5 bases, there was a span of 7 bases. The CDR3 sequence is 11 residues long. CDR3 sequence (DNA): TGCAGCGTTGAGCAGGGCGAGACCCAGTACTTC. This translates into CSVEQGETQYF.

This clonotype showed up just a few times. This chain connects TRBV20-1 to TRBJ2-7; TRBD2 might be the D (5 bases). The germline V gene encodes CDR1 DFQATT and CDR2 SNEGSKA (reference sequence). This CDR3 region has 12 residues. For the CDR3, the DNA is TGCAGCGGAAAAGCGGACCACTACGAGCAGTACTTC. Translated, it gives CSGKADHYEQYF.

V and J are TRBV5-1 and TRBJ2-5; D ambiguous. This CDR3 is built from 14 residues. The germline V gene has CDR1 SGHRS and CDR2 YFSETQ. V was shortened by 0 bases and J by 4 bases, with 10 bases between the two germline ends. As DNA, the CDR3 is TGCGCCAGCAGCTTGGGCACTGGGCGAGAGACCCAGTACTTC. It codes for CASSLGTGRETQYF.

In its sample, this clonotype was seen once. One end of the junction does not line up with germline, which may come from a read error. The chain couples TRBV18 to TRBJ2-1; no definite D call. The length of the CDR3 is 17 residues. CDR1 KGHSH and CDR2 LQKENI come from the germline V gene. The CDR3 region has the DNA TGTGCCAGCTCCCCACGCCTGGGAATGGCAGGTTACAATGAGCAGTTCTTC. Translated, it gives CASSPRLGMAGYNEQFF.

The rearrangement uses TRBV7-2 and TRBJ1-6, with 7 positions matching TRBD1. With V trimmed by 5 bases and J by 5 bases, 9 bases remained unmatched. This CDR3 is 16 amino acids long. The germline CDR1 and CDR2 sequences are SGHTA and FQGNSA. For the CDR3, the DNA is TGTGCCAGCAGCCTACAGGGGTGGTTAGATAATTCACCCCTCCACTTT. Translating gives CASSLQGWLDNSPLHF.

In this sample, this clonotype turned up a few times. This sequence joins TRBV4-1 and TRBJ2-1; 7 bases map to TRBD2. J was trimmed by 5 bases and V by 1 base; bases with no gene match: 5. Germline loops: CDR1 MGHRA, CDR2 YSYEKL. The CDR3 has 15 amino acids. In DNA, the CDR3 is TGCGCCAGCAGCCAAGTTCGGGACTACAACAATGAGCAGTTCTTC. Translating it yields CASSQVRDYNNEQFF.

V is TRBV6-1 and J is TRBJ2-1; TRBD1 agrees at 7 bases. This CDR3 comprises 13 residues. Per germline, CDR1 MNHNS and CDR2 SASEGT. Trimming removed 5 bases from V and 8 bases from J; junction bases left unmatched: 6. The CDR3 nucleotides read TGTGCCAGCAGTAGGACAGGATCCCATGAGCAGTTCTTC. Protein product: CASSRTGSHEQFF.

V gene TRBV20-1 combines with J gene TRBJ1-2; 10 bases match TRBD1. V shed 1 base, J shed 7 bases, and the junction held 9 bases outside the gene matches. The CDR3 runs 15 residues. Looked up from germline, CDR1 is DFQATT and CDR2 is SNEGSKA (reference sequence). This CDR3 reads CSARAPDRGQGGYTF. CDR3 DNA: TGCAGTGCTAGAGCCCCCGACAGGGGGCAAGGTGGCTACACCTTC.

The V gene is TRBV3-1, the J gene TRBJ2-7; 13 bases are shared with TRBD2. Germline CDR1 and CDR2: LGHDT and YNNKEL (reference sequence). The V segment lost 8 bases and the J segment 5 bases; nucleotides outside the gene matches: 6. CDR3 length equals 14 residues. CDR3 in amino acids: CASRGLAGEHEQYF. The CDR3 DNA reads TGTGCCAGCCGAGGACTAGCGGGAGAGCACGAGCAGTACTTC.

This clonotype appeared a few times. The chain joins TRBV30 to TRBJ1-1; 8 bases are shared with TRBD1. V shed 0 bases, J shed 4 bases, and the junction held 4 bases outside the gene matches. Germline V lookup: CDR1 GTSNPN, CDR2 SVGIG (reference sequence). The CDR3 has 14 amino acids. The CDR3 sequence: CAWSVRGTGTEAFF. In DNA form, the CDR3 reads TGTGCCTGGAGTGTACGAGGGACAGGCACTGAAGCTTTCTTT.

This clonotype was detected a few times. The gene calls are TRBV20-1 and TRBJ2-7, with D perhaps TRBD2 (6 bases). The V end lost 1 base, the J end lost 7 bases, and 8 bases lay between the germline ends. The CDR3 totals 11 residues. The V gene's germline CDR1 is DFQATT and CDR2 SNEGSKA (reference sequence). Here the CDR3 DNA reads TGCAGTGCTAGAGGTGCGGGAGAGCAGTACTTC. This gives the protein CSARGAGEQYF.